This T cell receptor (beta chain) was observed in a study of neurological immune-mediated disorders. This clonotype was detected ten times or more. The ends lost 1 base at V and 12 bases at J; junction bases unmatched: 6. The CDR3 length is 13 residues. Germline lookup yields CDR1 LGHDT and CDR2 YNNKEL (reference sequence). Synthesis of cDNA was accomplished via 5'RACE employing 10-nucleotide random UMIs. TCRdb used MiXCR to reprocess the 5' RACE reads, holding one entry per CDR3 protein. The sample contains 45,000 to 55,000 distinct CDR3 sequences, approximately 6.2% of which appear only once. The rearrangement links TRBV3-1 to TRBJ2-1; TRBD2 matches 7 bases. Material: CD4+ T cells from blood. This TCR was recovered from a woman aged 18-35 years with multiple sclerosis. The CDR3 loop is CASSQAFSGGQFF. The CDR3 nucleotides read TGTGCCAGCAGCCAAGCCTTCTCGGGGGGGCAGTTCTTC.